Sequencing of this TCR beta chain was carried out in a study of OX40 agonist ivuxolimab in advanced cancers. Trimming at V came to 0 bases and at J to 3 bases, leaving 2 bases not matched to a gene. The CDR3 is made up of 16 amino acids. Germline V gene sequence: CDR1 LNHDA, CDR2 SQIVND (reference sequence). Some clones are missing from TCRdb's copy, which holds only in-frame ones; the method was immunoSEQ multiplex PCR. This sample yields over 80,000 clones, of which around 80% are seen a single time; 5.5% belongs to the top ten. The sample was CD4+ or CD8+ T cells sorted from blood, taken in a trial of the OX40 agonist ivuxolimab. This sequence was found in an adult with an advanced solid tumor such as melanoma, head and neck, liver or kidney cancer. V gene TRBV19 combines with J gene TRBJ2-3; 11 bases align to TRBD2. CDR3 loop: CASSIELAGVTDTQYF. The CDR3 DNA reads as TGTGCCAGTAGTATAGAACTAGCGGGAGTTACAGATACGCAGTATTTT.